Listed here is a single T cell receptor (beta chain). Which antigen it targets is not known. There are no base qualities to consult, and no much larger clone falls within one base. The CDR3 regions of human TCRbeta chains were analyzed by immunosequencing. The authors processed their data as follows. Repertoire TCRs were matched against a reference library of SARS-CoV-2-specific TCRs generated with the MIRA antigen-specificity platform. Breadth meant the fraction of unique TCRs that were SARS-CoV-2-associated, whereas depth meant the fraction of total T cells that were SARS-CoV-2-associated. Using the MIRA data, each spike-specific TCR was mapped to the spike region that the TCR reacts to and placed in a CD4 or CD8 class. Log10-transformed breadth and depth values were compared by one-way ANOVA with Sidak's multiple comparisons tests. TCRdb took over this immuneACCESS table, retaining in-frame rearrangements with V and J assigned. Such tables are incomplete; in checked studies, under half of the missing clones stem from an unresolved V gene, and the remainder is unexplained. V and J calls plus clone size are reproduced from that table; the DNA served to infer D and trimming. The table for this sample lists about 170,000 clones; 92% of them were counted only once. The biggest ten clones account for 1.6% of the sample.

The data were taken from a study of T cell responses to AZD1222 COVID-19 vaccine (dated by TCRdb to the early 2020s). General notes on the study: AZD1222 recipients with second doses at about 4 weeks or about 12 weeks were pooled, because spike-specific TCR depth and breadth did not differ between schedules. TCR sequencing covered more than 230 trial participants: 207 given two doses of AZD1222 and some 25 given two doses of MenACWY control vaccine. Enrollment into the trials was organized by age into subgroups of 18-55, 56-69 and 70-plus years, and those subgroups contained about 150, 27 and 61 TCR-sequenced participants, respectively. Findings and caveats that apply to the study as a whole: A significant rise in spike-specific TCR breadth and depth was observed after two AZD1222 doses relative to day 0 and relative to MenACWY recipients. Only 5 to 7 AZD1222 recipients were SARS-CoV-2 seropositive at baseline, limiting conclusions about previously exposed vaccinees. Participants were mostly white British, with more females than males. The authors suggested clonal diversity may have been underestimated. CD4 TCRs associated with the vaccine covered the entire spike protein, and the dominant responses were in regions 160-218 and 743-854. In the small 56-69-year group, the increase in depth fell short of significance, most likely because of low power. Reportedly, close to half of the unique spike-specific TCRs recognized epitopes lying outside the regions that are mutated in the B.1.351 and B.1.1.7 variants. Because no day 14 peak-response samples were available, repertoires were characterized only after the peak T cell response.

This specimen's time point label, interpreted: baseline before first vaccination. Vaccinee samples came from UK trials COV001 and COV002, including a single-blind randomized controlled phase 2/3 trial of AZD1222 (ChAdOx1 nCoV-19) in healthy adults. For TCRbeta chain sequencing, PBMC samples from trial participants were taken at day 0 and at day 28 after the second dose. Spanning cysteine to phenylalanine, the CDR3 consists of 15 amino acids. Of the read, only the CDR3 DNA is kept; its 45 bases are in frame from base 1. From a lookup of the germline V gene (reference sequence), CDR1 and CDR2 are LGHDT and YNNKEL. V is cut by 1 base and J by 7 bases, and the space between the germline ends is 14 bases.

The sequence was obtained from an adult in good health. The sequencing here drew on peripheral blood, taken on day 0 of AZD1222 vaccination. The chain was built from TRBV3-1 (or the pseudogene TRBV3-2) and TRBJ1-5, and TRBD1 may be the D gene, going by 6 matching bases. The DNA sequence is as follows: TGTGCCAGCAGCCAAGGGACACTTACAGGGCAGCCCCAGCATTTT. This translates into CASSQGTLTGQPQHF.